Below, 18 T cell receptor beta chains from the same sample are listed, as sequenced in a study of tumor T cells in aggressive B-cell lymphoma. Data came from immunoSEQ multiplex PCR; TCRdb stores just in-frame clones and leaves some out. The table records 3,400 or so clones, approximately 94% of them present only once. The sequencing input was tumor tissue. These receptors were taken from an adult with diffuse large B cell lymphoma.

The chain is built from TRBV5-4 and TRBJ2-7; 9 positions agree with TRBD1. The CDR3 is 13 residues long. The ends lost 4 bases at V and 7 bases at J; junction bases unmatched: 6. CDR1 and CDR2 (germline): SGHNT, YYREEE (reference sequence). DNA of the CDR3: TGTGCCAGCAGCCCTGGGACAGGGCTTGAGCAGTACTTC. Its translation: CASSPGTGLEQYF. The full variable domain, its missing parts supplied by reference TRBV5-4 and TRBJ2-7, is ETGVTQSPTHLIKTRGQQVTLRCSSQSGHNTVSWYQQALGQGPQFIFQYYREEENGRGNFPPRFSGLQFPNYSSELNVNALELDDSALYLCASSPGTGLEQYFGPGTRLTVT.

The chain employs TRBV10-2 and TRBJ2-5; tentatively, D is TRBD1 (6 bases). This CDR3 comprises 15 residues. Germline CDR1 WSHSY, CDR2 SAAADI. V dropped 0 bases and J dropped 4 bases, with 12 bases sitting between them. CDR3 sequence: CASSESGQGRETQYF. CDR3 DNA: TGCGCCAGCAGTGAGTCGGGGCAGGGGCGAGAGACCCAGTACTTC.

The chain carries TRBV7-9 and TRBJ2-2, with a weak D call TRBD2 (5 bases). The CDR3 is 13 amino acids. With 3 bases removed from V and 8 bases from J, the gap between germline ends came to 10 bases. Germline assignment: CDR1 SEHNR and CDR2 FQNEAQ (reference sequence). CDR3: CASSFEGRGELFF. The CDR3 region has the DNA TGTGCCAGCAGCTTTGAGGGCCGAGGGGAGCTGTTTTTT.

The chain is built from TRBV11-2 and TRBJ2-1, with a possible D match to TRBD1 (5 bases). Germline lookup yields CDR1 SGHAT and CDR2 FQNNGV. Trimming took off 2 bases at V and 5 bases at J, with 10 bases between the two ends. CDR3 size: 14 residues. The CDR3 nucleotides read TGTGCCAGCAGCTTAAGGACACAAAACAATGAGCAGTTCTTC. Amino acid sequence: CASSLRTQNNEQFF. The variable domain in full, with the rest retrieved from reference TRBV11-2 and TRBJ2-1, is EAGVAQSPRYKIIEKRQSVAFWCNPISGHATLYWYQQILGQGPKLLIQFQNNGVVDDSQLPKDRFSAERLKGVDSTLKIQPAKLEDSAVYLCASSLRTQNNEQFFGPGTRLTVL.

This clone has just one count. The chain carries TRBV7-7 and TRBJ1-1; D uncertain. The CDR3 contains 13 residues. Germline V CDR1 and CDR2: SSHAT, FNYEAQ (reference sequence). The ends were cut back, 4 bases at V and 0 bases at J, with 6 bases in the middle. CDR3 in amino acids: CASSSQLNTEAFF. The CDR3 DNA sequence: TGTGCCAGCAGCTCCCAATTGAACACTGAAGCTTTCTTT.

The V gene is TRBV29-1, the J gene TRBJ2-3; D is perhaps TRBD2 (5 bases). The CDR3 has 11 amino acids. Per the germline V gene, CDR1 is SQVTM and CDR2 is ANQGSEA. The ends were cut back, 7 bases at V and 7 bases at J, with 12 bases in the middle. The CDR3 sequence: CSALSGNTQYF. The CDR3 DNA reads TGCAGCGCCCTTTCGGGGAATACGCAGTATTTT.

The gene calls are TRBV5-1 and TRBJ2-6; D is unresolved. Germline lookup yields CDR1 SGHRS and CDR2 YFSETQ. The CDR3 covers 15 residues. The V gene lost 1 base and the J gene lost 0 bases, with 5 bases spanning the gap. CDR3 DNA: TGCGCCAGCAGCTTGTCAGGCTCTGGGGCCAACGTCCTGACTTTC. As protein: CASSLSGSGANVLTF.

Of note for this clone: The junction departs from germline at one end; a sequencing error may be responsible. The chain is built from TRBV5-1 and TRBJ2-1, with 9 bases matching TRBD2. Germline values: CDR1 SGHRS, CDR2 YFSETQ. The CDR3 sequence is 15 residues long. CDR3 nucleotides: TGCGCCAGCAGCTTGGCCCCAGCGGGAGGCATTGAGCAATTCTTC. Protein sequence: CASSLAPAGGIEQFF.

The CDR3 coding sequence is TGTGCCAGCAGTCCCCCAGGACTATCCTACAATGAGCAGTTCTTC. It encodes CASSPPGLSYNEQFF. The chain is built from TRBV6-5 and TRBJ2-1; tentative D call: TRBD2 (6 bases). Deletions cut 5 bases from V and 1 base from J, with 12 bases between. The CDR3 has 15 amino acids. CDR1 MNHEY and CDR2 SVGAGI come from the germline V gene.

The V gene is TRBV11-2, the J gene TRBJ1-2, with 8 positions matching TRBD1. Germline-derived CDR1 and CDR2 are SGHAT and FQNNGV. Trimming removed 0 bases from V and 8 bases from J; junction bases left unmatched: 5. The CDR3 loop spans 14 amino acids. The CDR3 DNA is TGTGCCAGCAGCTTAGATCAGGGGGCGACAGGCTACACCTTC. It codes for CASSLDQGATGYTF. Full variable domain (rest looked up from reference TRBV11-2 and TRBJ1-2): EAGVAQSPRYKIIEKRQSVAFWCNPISGHATLYWYQQILGQGPKLLIQFQNNGVVDDSQLPKDRFSAERLKGVDSTLKIQPAKLEDSAVYLCASSLDQGATGYTFGSGTRLTVV.

This sequence joins TRBV5-1 and TRBJ2-1; 8 positions agree with TRBD2. CDR3 length: 16 amino acids. CDR1 is SGHRS, CDR2 YFSETQ, per germline. Germline trimming cut 2 bases from V and 3 bases from J; bases unmatched to any gene: 7. The CDR3 DNA reads as TGCGCCAGCAGCTTTGGTAGCGGGGAAAGCTACAATGAGCAGTTCTTC. This sequence encodes CASSFGSGESYNEQFF.

The chain couples TRBV7-8 to TRBJ2-3; 8 bases match TRBD2. The V segment lost 1 base and the J segment 4 bases; nucleotides outside the gene matches: 7. The CDR3 has 16 residues. The germline gives CDR1 SGHVS, CDR2 FQNEAQ. This chain's CDR3 is CASSLDDGRAPDTQYF. CDR3 coding DNA: TGTGCCAGCAGCTTAGATGACGGGAGGGCCCCAGATACGCAGTATTTT.

Here the CDR3 reads CASSWDGQANTEAFF. Here the CDR3 DNA reads TGTGCCAGCAGCTGGGACGGACAGGCGAACACTGAAGCTTTCTTT. V gene TRBV5-4 combines with J gene TRBJ1-1, with 7 bases fitting TRBD1. V lost 3 bases to trimming and J lost 1 base; unmatched junction nucleotides: 6. The germline V gene encodes CDR1 SGHNT and CDR2 YYREEE (reference sequence). CDR3 length: 15 amino acids.

The chain recombines TRBV6-5 with TRBJ1-3, with a possible D match to TRBD1 (6 bases). The V and J ends lost 6 bases and 4 bases respectively, with 13 bases between them. The germline CDR1 and CDR2 sequences are MNHEY and SVGAGI. The CDR3 loop spans 14 amino acids. This CDR3 reads CASSLQGWGNTIYF. CDR3 DNA: TGTGCCAGCAGCCTCCAGGGGTGGGGAAACACCATATATTTT.

This chain joins TRBV27 and TRBJ2-1; D remains ambiguous. Germline-derived CDR1 and CDR2 are MNHEY and SMNVEV (reference sequence). Trimming cost V 3 bases and J 0 bases, with 9 bases left between them. This CDR3 comprises 15 residues. CDR3 sequence (DNA): TGTGCCAGCAGTTTCGCTCCGAGCTCCTACAATGAGCAGTTCTTC. It codes for CASSFAPSSYNEQFF.

The chain joins TRBV5-1 to TRBJ2-3, with no clear D. The length of the CDR3 is 15 residues. CDR1 is SGHRS, CDR2 YFSETQ, per germline. The V gene lost 0 bases and the J gene lost 1 base, with 9 bases spanning the gap. The CDR3 region has the DNA TGCGCCAGCAGCTTGGATTCACGGGGCACAGATACGCAGTATTTT. Residues: CASSLDSRGTDTQYF.

J is TRBJ2-3 and V is TRBV5-1; D possibly corresponds to TRBD2 (5 bases). Per the germline V gene, CDR1 is SGHRS and CDR2 is YFSETQ. The CDR3 is 14 amino acids. V lost 2 bases, J lost 0 bases, and 7 bases lay in between. CDR3 protein: CASSLAVSTDTQYF. CDR3 in DNA: TGCGCCAGCAGCTTAGCGGTTAGCACAGATACGCAGTATTTT. The variable domain in full, with the rest retrieved from reference TRBV5-1 and TRBJ2-3, is KAGVTQTPRYLIKTRGQQVTLSCSPISGHRSVSWYQQTPGQGLQFLFEYFSETQRNKGNFPGRFSGRQFSNSRSEMNVSTLELGDSALYLCASSLAVSTDTQYFGPGTRLTVL.

The V call is TRBV23-1, the J call TRBJ2-2; 8 bases line up with TRBD1. TRBV23-1 is filed as an ORF, its function uncertain. The CDR3 runs 17 residues. The trim removed 0 bases at V and 4 bases at J, leaving 7 bases unmatched. The CDR3 loop reads CASSQSPDRESTGELFF. The CDR3 nucleotides read TGCGCCAGCAGTCAATCCCCGGACAGGGAGAGCACCGGGGAGCTGTTTTTT.